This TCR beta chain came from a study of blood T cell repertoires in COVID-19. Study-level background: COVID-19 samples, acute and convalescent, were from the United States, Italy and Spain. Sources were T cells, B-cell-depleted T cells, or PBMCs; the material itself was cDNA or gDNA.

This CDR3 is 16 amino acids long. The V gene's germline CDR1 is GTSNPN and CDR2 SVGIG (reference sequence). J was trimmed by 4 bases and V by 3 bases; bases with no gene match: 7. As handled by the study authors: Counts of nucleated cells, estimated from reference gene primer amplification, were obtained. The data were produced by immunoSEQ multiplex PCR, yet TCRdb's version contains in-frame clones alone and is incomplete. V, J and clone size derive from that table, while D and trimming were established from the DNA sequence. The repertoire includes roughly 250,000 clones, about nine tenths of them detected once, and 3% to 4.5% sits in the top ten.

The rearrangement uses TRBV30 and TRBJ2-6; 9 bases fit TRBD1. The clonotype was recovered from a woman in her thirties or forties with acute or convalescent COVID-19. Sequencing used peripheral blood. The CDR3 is CAWRAGTGTGANVLTF. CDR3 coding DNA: TGTGCCTGGAGGGCCGGGACAGGGACCGGGGCCAACGTCCTGACTTTC.